Below, 32 T cell receptor beta chains from the same sample are listed, as sequenced in a study of T cell repertoires and HLA-DP antigens (dated by TCRdb to the late 2010s). The library was obtained by the immunoSEQ multiplex PCR assay. TCRdb holds this immuneACCESS table with in-frame rearrangements only. Some clones are missing; in checked studies, unresolved V genes explain under half, and the rest has no known cause. This sample lists roughly 70,000 clones; roughly 78% were detected once. The ten top clones hold about 1.6% of the sample. Their antigen targets remain unknown. Material for sequencing was CD4+ T cells from PBMCs. Receptors were obtained from a man aged 55-75 years in good health and CMV-seronegative.

This clone was seen just once. The chain links TRBV2 to TRBJ1-5, with D perhaps TRBD1 (5 bases). Trimming took 5 bases from V and 0 from J, leaving 14 bases between them. The germline V gene has CDR1 SNHLY and CDR2 FYNNEI. The CDR3 sequence is 16 residues long. The CDR3 DNA follows: TGTGCCAGCAGTCCACCGGGACGGAATAGCAATCAGCCCCAGCATTTT. Protein sequence: CASSPPGRNSNQPQHF.

There are a few counts of this clone. The chain uses TRBV10-1 and TRBJ1-3; D remains ambiguous. Germline lookup yields CDR1 WNHNN and CDR2 SYGVQD (reference sequence). With 5 bases removed from V and 2 bases from J, the gap between germline ends came to 10 bases. The length of the CDR3 is 14 residues. CDR3 sequence reads: CASSSSGAGNTIYF. CDR3 sequence (DNA): TGCGCCAGCAGTTCCTCCGGAGCTGGAAACACCATATATTTT.

The chain couples TRBV6-4 to TRBJ1-6; tentative D call: TRBD1 (5 bases). This CDR3 region has 15 residues. Germline V gene lookup returns CDR1 MRHNA and CDR2 SNTAGT. V shed 7 bases and J shed 7 bases, with 17 bases lying between them. The CDR3, as DNA: TGTGCCAGCACCGAGGGGCGAGCGGGCAATTCACCCCTCCACTTT. Translation: CASTEGRAGNSPLHF.

Ten or more counts support this clone. The chain recombines TRBV19 with TRBJ2-1, with no clear D. Per the germline V gene, CDR1 is LNHDA and CDR2 is SQIVND (reference sequence). The V gene lost 3 bases and the J gene lost 7 bases, with 4 bases spanning the gap. This CDR3 has 11 residues. The CDR3 DNA follows: TGTGCCAGTAGTATTTGGAATGAGCAGTTCTTC. Translating it yields CASSIWNEQFF. The variable domain in full, completed from reference TRBV19 and TRBJ2-1, reads DGGITQSPKYLFRKEGQNVTLSCEQNLNHDAMYWYRQDPGQGLRLIYYSQIVNDFQKGDIAEGYSVSREKKESFPLTVTSAQKNPTAFYLCASSIWNEQFFGPGTRLTVL.

The table lists this clone with a few counts. The chain employs TRBV6-1 and TRBJ1-6, with D possibly being TRBD1 (5 bases). Germline V gives CDR1 MNHNS, CDR2 SASEGT. Trimming took off 2 bases at V and 0 bases at J, with 11 bases between the two ends. The CDR3 contains 17 residues. The CDR3 nucleotides read TGTGCCAGCAGTGAACGGGCAGGGAGCTCCTATAATTCACCCCTCCACTTT. It yields the protein CASSERAGSSYNSPLHF.

The V call is TRBV4-1, the J call TRBJ1-5, with D tentatively TRBD1 (5 bases). The germline V gene encodes CDR1 MGHRA and CDR2 YSYEKL. This CDR3 is built from 17 residues. V was shortened by 0 bases and J by 0 bases, with 12 bases between the two germline ends. CDR3 DNA: TGCGCCAGCAGCCAAGAGGTGGGGACGGATAGCAATCAGCCCCAGCATTTT. This translates into CASSQEVGTDSNQPQHF.

This chain uses TRBV28 with TRBJ1-1; D uncertain. Per germline, CDR1 MDHEN and CDR2 SYDVKM. Between the trimmed V and J ends, which lost 3 bases and 3 bases, there was a span of 11 bases. The CDR3 is 14 amino acids. The CDR3 DNA reads TGTGCCAGCAGTTTTTCCCCTCGGGACACTGAAGCTTTCTTT. Amino acids: CASSFSPRDTEAFF.

This clone has more than one count but fewer than ten. The V call is TRBV7-8, the J call TRBJ2-7, with TRBD2 identical over 13 bases. The CDR3 has 16 amino acids. CDR1 and CDR2 from the germline V gene are SGHVS and FQNEAQ. V dropped 5 bases and J dropped 7; count of bases not matched to a gene: 11. CDR3 coding DNA: TGTGCCAGCAGCCGAGGACTAGCGGGAGCTTCGGGGGAGCAGTACGTC. Translated, it gives CASSRGLAGASGEQYV.

This chain links TRBV11-2 with TRBJ2-1; D unclear. Germline CDR1 SGHAT, CDR2 FQNNGV. The CDR3 is made up of 17 amino acids. Trimming stripped 1 base from V and 0 bases from J, with 13 bases between. CDR3 residues: CASSLGRDAVSYNEQFF. The CDR3 DNA is TGTGCCAGCAGCTTAGGCCGAGACGCTGTCTCCTACAATGAGCAGTTCTTC.

The V call is TRBV9, the J call TRBJ1-2; no clear D gene. CDR3 length: 14 residues. Germline CDR1 SGDLS, CDR2 YYNGEE. V lost 4 bases to trimming and J lost 5 bases, with 15 bases between them. The CDR3 protein is CASSREGIWYGYTF. For the CDR3, the DNA is TGTGCCAGCAGCCGAGAAGGGATTTGGTATGGCTACACCTTC.

This chain uses TRBV7-2 with TRBJ1-2, with a weak D call TRBD1 (6 bases). The CDR3 spans 14 residues. Germline CDR1 reads SGHTA; CDR2 reads FQGNSA. V was pared by 1 base and J by 8 bases, with 14 bases between. Here the CDR3 DNA reads TGTGCCAGCAGCTTAGGGGCACAGGGCGGCGGCTACACCTTC. The encoded protein is CASSLGAQGGGYTF. Using reference TRBV7-2 and TRBJ1-2 for the parts outside the CDR3, the full variable domain is GAGVSQSPSNKVTEKGKDVELRCDPISGHTALYWYRQSLGQGLEFLIYFQGNSAPDKSGLPSDRFSAERTGGSVSTLTIQRTQQEDSAVYLCASSLGAQGGGYTFGSGTRLTVV.

V is TRBV2 and J is TRBJ2-3; 12 bases match TRBD2. After removal of 2 bases from V and 3 bases from J, the junction contained 12 bases not matched to a gene. This CDR3 is built from 19 residues. Germline V lookup: CDR1 SNHLY, CDR2 FYNNEI. The DNA of the CDR3 is TGTGCCAGCAGTGAAAGTGGGACTAGCGGGCCTACGAGGACAGATACGCAGTATTTT. Protein: CASSESGTSGPTRTDTQYF.

The chain is built from TRBV11-3 and TRBJ2-3; no clear D gene. The CDR3 length is 12 residues. Trimming pared 4 bases from V and 6 bases from J, leaving 8 bases between. Germline lookup yields CDR1 SGHNT and CDR2 YENEEA. CDR3 nucleotides: TGTGCCAGCAGCTCCGTGGGTGATACGCAGTATTTT. It specifies CASSSVGDTQYF.

With regard to this clone: The same CDR3 also results from other DNA sequences found in this sample. The chain employs TRBV19 and TRBJ1-2; a possible D gene is TRBD1 (5 bases). This CDR3 is 12 amino acids long. V was shortened by 3 bases and J by 5 bases, with 7 bases between the two germline ends. CDR1 and CDR2 (germline): LNHDA, SQIVND (reference sequence). The CDR3 region has the DNA TGTGCCAGTAGTATCTCAGGGTATGGCTACACCTTC. Translation: CASSISGYGYTF.

The chain recombines TRBV19 with TRBJ2-2, with D hard to call. There are 13 residues in the CDR3. Germline CDR1 is LNHDA and CDR2 is SQIVND (reference sequence). With 6 bases removed from V and 5 bases from J, the gap between germline ends came to 10 bases. CDR3 DNA sequence: TGTGCCAGTAGGCCGGCAGGTACCGGGGAGCTGTTTTTT. This encodes CASRPAGTGELFF.

This clone was seen only once. In DNA form, the CDR3 reads TGTGCCAGCTCACCACAGGACGGGGGATATAACACCGGGGAGCTGTTTTTT. This codes for CASSPQDGGYNTGELFF. J is TRBJ2-2 and V is TRBV18; possible D gene TRBD2, 6 bases. CDR3 length equals 17 residues. The V end lost 1 base, the J end lost 2 bases, and 14 bases lay between the germline ends. Per germline, CDR1 KGHSH and CDR2 LQKENI.

This sequence joins TRBV20-1 and TRBJ1-2; D call uncertain. V gave up 3 bases and J gave up 7 bases, with 9 bases separating them. Per the germline V gene, CDR1 is DFQATT and CDR2 is SNEGSKA (reference sequence). The CDR3 spans 11 residues. In nucleotides, the CDR3 is TGCAGTGCTAGGTGGACCCCTGGCTACACCTTC. Amino acid sequence: CSARWTPGYTF.

This rearrangement joins TRBV5-1 to TRBJ2-2, with 8 bases lining up with TRBD1. The V gene's germline CDR1 is SGHRS and CDR2 YFSETQ. V lost 2 bases to trimming and J lost 5 bases; unmatched junction nucleotides: 2. The CDR3 consists of 14 residues. As DNA, the CDR3 is TGCGCCAGCAGCTTTCAGGGGGCGACCGGGGAGCTGTTTTTT. It codes for CASSFQGATGELFF.

The rearrangement joins TRBV5-8 to TRBJ2-5, with TRBD2 identical over 14 bases. Losses at the gene ends were 5 bases for V and 6 bases for J; bases not matched to a gene: 9. The CDR3 contains 16 residues. Germline V CDR1 and CDR2: SGHTS, YDEGEE. The CDR3 DNA reads as TGTGCCAGCAGGGAAGGGGGACTAGCGGGAGTACAGACCCAGTACTTC. It yields the protein CASREGGLAGVQTQYF.

CDR3 nucleotide sequence: TGTGCCAGTAGTATGATCCACTATGGCTACACCTTC. Protein: CASSMIHYGYTF. This chain links TRBV19 with TRBJ1-2, with D unresolved. Trimming removed 3 bases at V and 3 bases at J, with 5 bases between. Germline assignment: CDR1 LNHDA and CDR2 SQIVND (reference sequence). The CDR3 is 12 amino acids.

The chain links TRBV7-2 to TRBJ2-5; TRBD2 might be the D (7 bases). This CDR3 comprises 15 residues. CDR1 and CDR2 (germline): SGHTA, FQGNSA. Trimming shortened V by 8 bases and J by 4 bases, and 20 bases separated the two germline ends. The CDR3 here is CASALNGGGGETQYF. The CDR3 DNA reads TGTGCCAGCGCCTTAAATGGAGGGGGGGGAGAGACCCAGTACTTC.

This chain links TRBV7-2 with TRBJ1-1; tentatively, D is TRBD1 (6 bases). V was cut by 0 bases and J by 1 base, with 9 bases left in between. The CDR3 runs 15 residues. Germline V gene lookup returns CDR1 SGHTA and CDR2 FQGNSA. CDR3 DNA sequence: TGTGCCAGCAGCTTAGCGGGGGGCGGGAACACTGAAGCTTTCTTT. It codes for CASSLAGGGNTEAFF.

The chain has TRBV5-6 and TRBJ1-1, with D hard to call. The V gene's germline CDR1 is SGHDT and CDR2 YYEEEE. V gave up 2 bases and J gave up 3 bases, with 11 bases separating them. The CDR3 covers 14 residues. CDR3 in amino acids: CASSLDGYYTEAFF. The CDR3 DNA follows: TGTGCCAGCAGCTTAGACGGCTACTACACTGAAGCTTTCTTT. Full variable domain (remainder filled in from reference TRBV5-6 and TRBJ1-1): DAGVTQSPTHLIKTRGQQVTLRCSPKSGHDTVSWYQQALGQGPQFIFQYYEEEERQRGNFPDRFSGHQFPNYSSELNVNALLLGDSALYLCASSLDGYYTEAFFGQGTRLTVV.

This chain connects TRBV4-1 to TRBJ1-1; unclear D gene. This CDR3 has 13 residues. Germline-derived CDR1 and CDR2 are MGHRA and YSYEKL. Deletions cut 4 bases from V and 0 bases from J, with 6 bases between. The CDR3 reads CASSPQVNTEAFF. CDR3 nucleotides: TGCGCCAGCAGCCCGCAGGTGAACACTGAAGCTTTCTTT.

The V call is TRBV19, the J call TRBJ2-1; no clear D gene. In germline, CDR1 is LNHDA, CDR2 SQIVND (reference sequence). The V end lost 3 bases, the J end lost 2 bases, and 11 bases lay between the germline ends. This CDR3 contains 15 residues. The CDR3 protein is CASSMGRPTYNEQFF. The DNA for the CDR3 is TGTGCCAGTAGTATGGGTCGTCCTACCTACAATGAGCAGTTCTTC.

V is TRBV7-3 and J is TRBJ2-2; unclear D gene. The germline gives CDR1 SGHTA, CDR2 FQGTGA. Trimming left V 3 bases short and J 5 bases short, with 1 base between. The CDR3 spans 11 residues. The CDR3 spells CASSLTGELFF. The CDR3 coding sequence is TGTGCCAGCAGCTTGACCGGGGAGCTGTTTTTT. The whole variable domain, filled in from reference TRBV7-3 and TRBJ2-2, reads GAGVSQTPSNKVTEKGKYVELRCDPISGHTALYWYRQSLGQGPEFLIYFQGTGAADDSGLPNDRFFAVRPEGSVSTLKIQRTERGDSAVYLCASSLTGELFFGEGSRLTVL.

The chain carries TRBV25-1 and TRBJ2-7; possible D gene TRBD2, 7 bases. V shed 2 bases and J shed 5 bases, with 19 bases lying between them. This CDR3 has 16 amino acids. Germline-derived CDR1 and CDR2 are MGHDK and SYGVNS. The CDR3 sequence is CASSEDIGGGWDEQYF. In DNA, the CDR3 is TGTGCCAGCAGTGAAGATATTGGCGGGGGCTGGGACGAGCAGTACTTC.

This clone has a single count. V and J are TRBV7-6 and TRBJ2-5; D possibly matches TRBD1 or TRBD2 (6 bases each). This CDR3 comprises 16 residues. The V end was cut by 0 bases, the J end by 5 bases, with 16 bases between. Germline CDR1 and CDR2: SGHVS and FNYEAQ. The CDR3 loop reads CASSLAYGGLGETQYF. The CDR3 bases are TGTGCCAGCAGCTTAGCTTACGGGGGCCTTGGGGAGACCCAGTACTTC.

V gene TRBV15 combines with J gene TRBJ2-2; no firm D call. Trimming took 0 bases from V and 5 from J, leaving 4 bases between them. CDR1 is LNHNV, CDR2 YYDKDF, per germline (reference sequence). CDR3 length: 13 residues. CDR3 in DNA: TGTGCCACCAGCAGAGATTTAACCGGGGAGCTGTTTTTT. This gives the protein CATSRDLTGELFF.

This chain links TRBV5-1 with TRBJ2-3; 10 bases agree with TRBD2. After removal of 2 bases from V and 1 base from J, the junction contained 7 bases not matched to a gene. The CDR3 loop spans 17 amino acids. The germline CDR1 and CDR2 sequences are SGHRS and YFSETQ. The CDR3 is CASSLRLAGLGTDTQYF. DNA for the CDR3: TGCGCCAGCAGCTTAAGACTAGCGGGCTTGGGCACAGATACGCAGTATTTT.

The V gene is TRBV5-1, the J gene TRBJ2-7; D is unclear. From germline, CDR1 is SGHRS and CDR2 YFSETQ. The V and J ends lost 3 bases and 0 bases respectively, with 22 bases between them. The CDR3 extends over 18 amino acids. The CDR3 nucleotides read TGCGCCAGCAGCTCCTGCCCGATAAGGCGGCTTTGCTCCTACGAGCAGTACGTC. Amino acids: CASSSCPIRRLCSYEQYV.

This clone was seen more than once but under ten times. V gene TRBV11-2 combines with J gene TRBJ1-1; D is possibly TRBD1 (5 bases). From germline, CDR1 is SGHAT and CDR2 FQNNGV. With 5 bases removed from V and 5 bases from J, the gap between germline ends came to 12 bases. CDR3 size: 13 residues. This chain's CDR3 is CASSVVGETEAFF. The CDR3 DNA reads TGTGCCAGCAGCGTTGTAGGGGAGACTGAAGCTTTCTTT.